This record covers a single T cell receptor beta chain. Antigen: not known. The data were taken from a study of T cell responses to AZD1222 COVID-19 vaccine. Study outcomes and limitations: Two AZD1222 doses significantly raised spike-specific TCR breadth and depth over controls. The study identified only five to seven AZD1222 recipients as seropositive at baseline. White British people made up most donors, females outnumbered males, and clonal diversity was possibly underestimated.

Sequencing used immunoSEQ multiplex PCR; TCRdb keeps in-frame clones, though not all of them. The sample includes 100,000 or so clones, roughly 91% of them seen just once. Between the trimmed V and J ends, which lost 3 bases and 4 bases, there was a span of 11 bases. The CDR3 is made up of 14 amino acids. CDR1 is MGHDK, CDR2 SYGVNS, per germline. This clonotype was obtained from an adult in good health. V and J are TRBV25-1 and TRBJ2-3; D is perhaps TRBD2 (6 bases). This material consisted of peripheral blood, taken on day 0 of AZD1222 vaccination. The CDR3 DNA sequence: TGTGCCAGCAGTGATGTGGGGGGAGCAGATACGCAGTATTTT. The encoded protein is CASSDVGGADTQYF.